Presented here are 10 T cell receptor beta chains from one specimen sequenced in a study of blood T cell repertoires in COVID-19 (dated by TCRdb to about 2020). Receptor amplification or capture employed the immunoSEQ multiplex PCR assay. As stored in TCRdb, this immuneACCESS dataset retains in-frame rearrangements with V and J assigned. A fraction of the clones does not appear; measured against another copy, unresolved V genes explain less than half of the discrepancy, and the remainder lacks a known reason. A total of 250,000 to 300,000 clones appear in this sample, more than 75% of them only once. Roughly 2% of the sample rests with the top ten. Input material: PBMCs or T cells enriched from blood (not recorded which). All receptors come from a woman aged 60 to 75 in a cohort exposed to, infected with or recovered from COVID-19 (not recorded which).

The CDR3 nucleotides read TGCGCCAGCAGCTTGGATCCCAGCTCGGGCACTGAAGCTTTCTTT. It is translated as CASSLDPSSGTEAFF. The chain is built from TRBV5-1 and TRBJ1-1; D uncertain. There are 15 residues in the CDR3. Germline CDR1 SGHRS, CDR2 YFSETQ. V was clipped by 0 bases and J by 4 bases, with 13 bases between them.

The V call is TRBV24-1, the J call TRBJ2-3; D may be TRBD2 (6 bases). V was cut by 3 bases and J by 1 base, with 13 bases left in between. The CDR3 is made up of 16 amino acids. CDR1 is KGHDR and CDR2 is SFDVKD in the germline V gene. CDR3 nucleotides: TGTGCCACCAGTGATCCGATGGGAGGTGGCACAGATACGCAGTATTTT. Protein: CATSDPMGGGTDTQYF.

This clone occurred once. This chain joins TRBV5-1 and TRBJ2-2; 8 bases map to TRBD2. The germline gives CDR1 SGHRS, CDR2 YFSETQ. V shed 4 bases, J shed 5 bases, and the junction held 7 bases outside the gene matches. This CDR3 has 15 amino acids. CDR3 nucleotide sequence: TGCGCCAGCAGCGAGGGACTAGTAGGGACCGGGGAGCTGTTTTTT. The encoded protein is CASSEGLVGTGELFF.

This sequence joins TRBV20-1 and TRBJ1-5, with unresolved D. Germline V gene sequence: CDR1 DFQATT, CDR2 SNEGSKA (reference sequence). The CDR3 has 14 residues. V dropped 3 bases and J dropped 7 bases, with 16 bases sitting between them. The CDR3 sequence is CSASDPLIGQPQHF. The CDR3 coding sequence is TGCAGTGCTAGTGATCCACTAATCGGCCAGCCCCAGCATTTT.

This clone was seen only once. The V and J genes are TRBV7-3 and TRBJ2-1; 12 bases agree with TRBD2. The CDR3 contains 14 residues. Germline V lookup: CDR1 SGHTA, CDR2 FQGTGA. Trimming cost V 5 bases and J 10 bases; bases outside gene matches: 6. The CDR3 DNA is TGTGCCAGCAGCACGAGACTAGCGGGAGACGAGCAGTTCTTC. This translates into CASSTRLAGDEQFF.

The chain is built from TRBV7-9 and TRBJ1-4, with D possibly being TRBD1 (5 bases). From germline, CDR1 is SEHNR and CDR2 FQNEAQ (reference sequence). This CDR3 spans 12 amino acids. Trimming pared 0 bases from V and 10 bases from J, leaving 6 bases between. CDR3 nucleotide sequence: TGTGCCAGCAGCTTAGCAAGGGGAAAACTGTTTTTT. The encoded protein is CASSLARGKLFF. Supplemented by reference TRBV7-9 and TRBJ1-4, the full variable domain reads DTGVSQNPRHKITKRGQNVTFRCDPISEHNRLYWYRQTLGQGPEFLTYFQNEAQLEKSRLLSDRFSAERPKGSFSTLEIQRTEQGDSAMYLCASSLARGKLFFGSGTQLSVL.

This clone has a single count. The chain couples TRBV5-1 to TRBJ2-1; a weak D match, TRBD2 (6 bases). This CDR3 is 16 amino acids long. Trimming removed 5 bases at V and 0 bases at J, with 15 bases between. Germline lookup yields CDR1 SGHRS and CDR2 YFSETQ. The CDR3 DNA reads as TGCGCCAGCAGTGGGGCGGGACTCAGCTCCTACAATGAGCAGTTCTTC. It encodes CASSGAGLSSYNEQFF.

The rearrangement uses TRBV18 and TRBJ1-2; tentative D call: TRBD1 (5 bases). Deletions cut 4 bases from V and 5 bases from J, with 23 bases between. The CDR3 has 17 amino acids. Per germline, CDR1 KGHSH and CDR2 LQKENI. CDR3 residues: CASSLREALERHYGYTF. In DNA form, the CDR3 reads TGTGCCAGCTCACTCAGGGAGGCCTTGGAGAGACATTATGGCTACACCTTC.

This clone appeared a single time. As DNA, the CDR3 is TGTGCCAGCAGGCTAGCGGGGGCCTACGAGCAGTACTTC. It encodes CASRLAGAYEQYF. This rearrangement joins TRBV6-6 to TRBJ2-7, with 10 nucleotides matching TRBD2. CDR3 length: 13 amino acids. The ends lost 6 bases at V and 2 bases at J; junction bases unmatched: 1. The germline V gene has CDR1 MNHNY and CDR2 SVGAGI (reference sequence).

This clone was counted between two and nine times. V usage is TRBV6-5 and J usage is TRBJ1-6; the D gene is possibly TRBD1 (6 bases). This CDR3 region has 13 residues. CDR1 is MNHEY and CDR2 is SVGAGI in the germline V gene. The V end was cut by 8 bases, the J end by 9 bases, with 14 bases between. The CDR3 protein is CASSGGGGSPLHF. In DNA, the CDR3 is TGTGCCAGCTCGGGGGGGGGCGGTTCACCCCTCCACTTT.